The 6 T cell receptor beta chains presented below share a single source sample, sequenced in a study of T-cell reconstitution after alpha-beta-depleted transplantation in children. The library targeted TCRbeta and was prepared with unique molecular identifiers. TCRdb analysed the PCR reads with MiXCR anew, one entry per CDR3 protein. This repertoire shows 600,000 to 700,000 distinct CDR3 sequences, roughly 17% found once; its top ten account for 1.1%. The sequenced sample was PBMCs from the stem cell graft donor, obtained from the stem cell graft. These TCRs come from a human donor who donated a stem cell graft to a child with acute myeloid leukemia.

V usage is TRBV12-3 or TRBV12-4 and J usage is TRBJ2-1; weak D call: TRBD1 (6 bases). This CDR3 has 15 amino acids. The V gene lost 7 bases and the J gene lost 7 bases, with 20 bases spanning the gap. CDR3 sequence reads: CASNLPGRGQNEQFF. The CDR3 DNA is TGTGCCAGCAACCTCCCGGGACGGGGACAAAATGAGCAGTTCTTC.

The V and J genes are TRBV5-1 and TRBJ2-3, with 7 bases lining up with TRBD2. CDR1 SGHRS and CDR2 YFSETQ come from the germline V gene. The CDR3 loop spans 16 amino acids. J was trimmed by 2 bases and V by 2 bases; bases with no gene match: 8. The CDR3 reads CASSFVTSPATDTQYF. CDR3 DNA sequence: TGCGCCAGCAGCTTTGTGACTAGCCCAGCCACAGATACGCAGTATTTT.

The table lists this clonotype with many counts. The chain carries TRBV29-1 and TRBJ1-1; D is undetermined. V was shortened by 5 bases and J by 4 bases, with 14 bases between the two germline ends. Per germline, CDR1 SQVTM and CDR2 ANQGSEA. The CDR3 extends over 13 amino acids. The CDR3 bases are TGCAGCGTTTCTTTACTTGCACCCACTGAAGCTTTCTTT. Translating it yields CSVSLLAPTEAFF.

This clonotype has at least ten counts. The chain carries TRBV12-3 or TRBV12-4 and TRBJ2-2; 9 bases fit TRBD1. The CDR3 contains 15 residues. Germline trimming cut 2 bases from V and 4 bases from J; bases unmatched to any gene: 2. CDR3 sequence (DNA): TGTGCCAGCAGTTTACCGGGACAGGGCACCGGGGAGCTGTTTTTT. It specifies CASSLPGQGTGELFF.

The CDR3 DNA sequence: TGTGCCAGCAGTTCCTACAGGGGGTACACAGATACGCAGTATTTT. This codes for CASSSYRGYTDTQYF. V usage is TRBV28 and J usage is TRBJ2-3; TRBD1 agrees at 8 bases. The CDR3 spans 15 residues. Trimming removed 4 bases from V and 2 bases from J; junction bases left unmatched: 5. Per the germline V gene, CDR1 is MDHEN and CDR2 is SYDVKM.

The chain links TRBV5-6 to TRBJ1-5, with 7 bases lining up with TRBD1. CDR1 SGHDT and CDR2 YYEEEE come from the germline V gene. Trimming at V came to 4 bases and at J to 3 bases, leaving 10 bases not matched to a gene. This CDR3 has 16 amino acids. Here the CDR3 DNA reads TGTGCCAGCAGCCTTCTAGACAGGGAACTCAATCAGCCCCAGCATTTT. This encodes CASSLLDRELNQPQHF.